This TCR beta chain was captured in a study of CD4 T cells in relation to SARS-CoV-2 and coronaviruses. Study details: ViraFEST: roughly ten-day antigen culture of PBMCs, then TCR beta CDR3 sequencing. Negative control cultures got HIV-1 Nef peptides or no peptide. Study conclusions and caveats: Crossreactivity was assessed only for spike protein, not other viral proteins.

Sequenced by immunoSEQ multiplex PCR; TCRdb stores in-frame clones only, minus some. Of fewer than 20,000 clones in the sample, 60% to 80% are singletons; the top ten hold about a tenth. Before the COVID-19 pandemic, during about 2011-2019, CD4+ T cells were taken from unexposed donors. CD4+ T cells were isolated from the cells after roughly 11 days of culture. Cultures held some 2.1 million PBMCs per well with 8.5 to 10 IU/ml IL-2. On this clone itself: What it binds is unknown.

Germline V gives CDR1 SGHRS, CDR2 YFSETQ. The germline V and J ends were trimmed by 4 bases and 3 bases, with 10 bases remaining between them. This CDR3 has 14 residues. The sequence was obtained from a human donor in good health. The chain has TRBV5-1 and TRBJ2-2; no definite D call. Sequencing used CD4+ T cells from PBMCs, cultured in vitro. The CDR3 region is CASSLTRDTGELFF. CDR3 coding DNA: TGCGCCAGCAGCCTGACCCGGGACACCGGGGAGCTGTTTTTT.